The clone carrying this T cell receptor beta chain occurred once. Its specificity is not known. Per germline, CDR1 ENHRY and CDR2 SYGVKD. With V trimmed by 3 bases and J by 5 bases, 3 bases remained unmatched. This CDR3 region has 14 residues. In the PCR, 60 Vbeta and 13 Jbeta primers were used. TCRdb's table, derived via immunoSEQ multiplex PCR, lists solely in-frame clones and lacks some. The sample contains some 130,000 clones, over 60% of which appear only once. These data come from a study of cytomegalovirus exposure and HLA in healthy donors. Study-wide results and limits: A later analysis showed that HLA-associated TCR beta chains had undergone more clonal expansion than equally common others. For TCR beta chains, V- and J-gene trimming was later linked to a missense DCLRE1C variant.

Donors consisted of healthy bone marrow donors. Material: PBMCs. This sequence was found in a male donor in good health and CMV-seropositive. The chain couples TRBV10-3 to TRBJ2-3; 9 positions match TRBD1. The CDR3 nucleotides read TGTGCCATCAGTGACAGGACAGGGGAAGATACGCAGTATTTT. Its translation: CAISDRTGEDTQYF.